This TCR beta chain was sequenced in a study of T cells in Graves' hyperthyroidism and ophthalmopathy. Diagnosis rested on symptoms, serum thyroxine and TRAb, thyroid ultrasound, and orbital computed tomography. Regions amplified from RNA transcripts were the TCR beta CDR3 regions. First-round RT-PCR targeting the TCR CDR3 was performed with the HTBI primer set. TCRdb redid the calling of the multiplex PCR reads with MiXCR, one entry per CDR3 protein. The sample comprises about 580,000 distinct CDR3 sequences, 46% of which are singletons, and roughly 8.2% rests with the top ten. Sequencing used peripheral blood or thyroid tissue (not recorded which). The source is a woman under 30 with Graves' hyperthyroidism.

For the CDR3, the DNA is TGTGCCATCAGGGGGGGGATGACTAGCGGGACCCCCCAGTACTTC. Protein sequence: CAIRGGMTSGTPQYF. The J gene is TRBJ2-5, the V gene TRBV10-3, with TRBD2 matching over 11 bases. The CDR3 extends over 15 amino acids. Germline CDR1 reads ENHRY; CDR2 reads SYGVKD. Trimming took 6 bases from V and 9 from J; bases not matched to a gene: 12.